Below are 17 T cell receptor beta chains sequenced from a single sample in a study of blood T cells in healthy people across ages. Primed by a sample-barcoded 5' primer and a J-beta primer mix, a second PCR proceeded for about 7 to 11 cycles. MiXCR was run by TCRdb on the 5' RACE reads, yielding one entry per CDR3 protein. This table has about 1.8 million distinct CDR3 sequences, about 50% appearing once. The sample comprised blood. The receptors shown here come from a woman aged 40 to 49 in good health.

The CDR3 DNA reads TGTGCCAGCAGCTATGGACAACAGCGGACAGATACGCAGTATTTT. Translated: CASSYGQQRTDTQYF. The V and J genes are TRBV7-9 and TRBJ2-3; D is possibly TRBD1 or TRBD2 (5 bases each). Germline CDR1 and CDR2: SEHNR and FQNEAQ (reference sequence). V shed 4 bases and J shed 3 bases, with 14 bases lying between them. CDR3 length equals 15 residues.

This clonotype was counted only a few times. CDR3 in amino acids: CASSLVPGGRFEQFF. The CDR3 coding sequence is TGTGCCAGCAGCTTAGTTCCGGGGGGGCGGTTTGAGCAGTTCTTC. The genes are TRBV7-9 and TRBJ2-1; 8 bases match TRBD2. Germline loops: CDR1 SEHNR, CDR2 FQNEAQ (reference sequence). The CDR3 spans 15 residues. V dropped 1 base and J dropped 9; count of bases not matched to a gene: 8.

The rearrangement links TRBV7-2 to TRBJ2-1; D may be TRBD1 or TRBD2 (5 bases each). There are 15 residues in the CDR3. V was clipped by 1 base and J by 4 bases, with 11 bases between them. Germline V gives CDR1 SGHTA, CDR2 FQGNSA. The chain's CDR3 is CASSLEGTPYNEQFF. DNA for the CDR3: TGTGCCAGCAGCTTAGAGGGGACGCCTTACAATGAGCAGTTCTTC.

This clonotype has a handful of counts. The rearrangement links TRBV20-1 to TRBJ2-3, with TRBD2 identical over 7 bases. This CDR3 has 14 residues. The germline V gene encodes CDR1 DFQATT and CDR2 SNEGSKA (reference sequence). J lost 2 bases, V lost 4 bases, and 6 bases had no gene match. The DNA for the CDR3 is TGCAGTGCTACCCCTAGCGGACCCACAGATACGCAGTATTTT. This codes for CSATPSGPTDTQYF.

This clonotype was seen more than once but under ten times. The chain links TRBV11-2 to TRBJ2-5; 9 bases are a match to TRBD1. The CDR3 covers 16 residues. The germline V gene encodes CDR1 SGHAT and CDR2 FQNNGV. Losses at the gene ends were 7 bases for V and 5 bases for J; bases not matched to a gene: 14. CDR3 region: CASTRDRVSLRETQYF. The CDR3 DNA reads TGTGCCAGCACTAGGGACAGGGTTTCATTGCGGGAGACCCAGTACTTC.

The rearrangement links TRBV4-3 to TRBJ2-5; 8 bases agree with TRBD1. The end of the DNA aligns better with TRBJ2-7, so the J call may be wrong. The CDR3 has 14 amino acids. Germline CDR1 LGHNA, CDR2 YSLEER. The CDR3 region is CASSQDYRGYEQYF. The CDR3 DNA is TGCGCCAGCAGCCAAGATTACAGGGGGTACGAGCAGTACTTC.

In this sample, this clonotype turned up many times. DNA for the CDR3: TGCAGTGCTGCGCCGGGGCCACCCCTCCACTTT. Its translation: CSAAPGPPLHF. The V call is TRBV20-1, the J call TRBJ1-6; possibly TRBD1 for D (5 bases). The CDR3 spans 11 residues. Trimming removed 5 bases from V and 11 bases from J, with 10 bases in between. The germline CDR1 and CDR2 sequences are DFQATT and SNEGSKA (reference sequence).

The sample holds a few counts of this clonotype. The V call is TRBV12-3 or TRBV12-4, the J call TRBJ1-2; D is unclear. The CDR3 contains 14 residues. The V end was cut by 1 base, the J end by 4 bases, with 10 bases between. The chain's CDR3 is CASSLVPDSYGYTF. Written as DNA, the CDR3 is TGTGCCAGCAGTTTAGTTCCGGATTCCTATGGCTACACCTTC.

The V call is TRBV11-1, the J call TRBJ2-1; D assignment may be TRBD1 or TRBD2 (5 bases each). CDR1 and CDR2 (germline): SGHAT, FQDESV (reference sequence). V lost 3 bases to trimming and J lost 7 bases, with 22 bases between them. CDR3 length: 17 residues. The CDR3 region is CASSLGGARGGQNEQFF. CDR3 sequence (DNA): TGTGCCAGCAGCTTGGGTGGGGCGAGGGGTGGTCAGAATGAGCAGTTCTTC.

The chain joins TRBV5-1 to TRBJ2-7; no definite D call. The CDR3 extends over 13 amino acids. V shed 4 bases and J shed 3 bases, with 11 bases lying between them. The germline gives CDR1 SGHRS, CDR2 YFSETQ. The CDR3 loop is CASSPVDLYEQYF. DNA for the CDR3: TGCGCCAGCAGCCCCGTCGACCTCTACGAGCAGTACTTC.

This clonotype was found once. The rearrangement uses TRBV20-1 and TRBJ2-3; tentative D call: TRBD2 (6 bases). The CDR3 is 12 amino acids. Germline V gene lookup returns CDR1 DFQATT and CDR2 SNEGSKA (reference sequence). Between the trimmed V and J ends, which lost 6 bases and 2 bases, there was a span of 9 bases. In nucleotides, the CDR3 is TGCAGTGCCAAGGACTACACAGATACGCAGTATTTT. It yields the protein CSAKDYTDTQYF.

The CDR3 protein is CASSRGTFNYEQYF. CDR3 coding DNA: TGTGCCAGCAGCCGAGGGACATTCAACTACGAGCAGTACTTC. The J gene is TRBJ2-7, the V gene TRBV28, with D tentatively TRBD1 (6 bases). The CDR3 sequence is 14 residues long. The V gene's germline CDR1 is MDHEN and CDR2 SYDVKM. Trimming left V 6 bases short and J 3 bases short, with 15 bases between.

This clonotype appeared a single time. The chain carries TRBV20-1 and TRBJ2-1; TRBD2 aligns across 8 bases. V trimming: 3 bases; J trimming: 7 bases; junction bases outside the gene matches: 8. The CDR3 loop spans 14 amino acids. Germline V CDR1 and CDR2: DFQATT, SNEGSKA (reference sequence). The CDR3 protein is CSASGGALNNEQFF. CDR3 bases: TGCAGTGCTAGCGGGGGGGCTTTGAATAATGAGCAGTTCTTC.

The chain couples TRBV7-9 to TRBJ2-1, with TRBD2 matching 7 bases. This CDR3 has 16 amino acids. Losses at the gene ends were 4 bases for V and 4 bases for J; bases not matched to a gene: 10. CDR1 is SEHNR and CDR2 is FQNEAQ in the germline V gene (reference sequence). CDR3 nucleotides: TGTGCCAGCAGCTCCGGGGCGGGGGAAGCATACAATGAGCAGTTCTTC. Its translation: CASSSGAGEAYNEQFF. Full variable domain (remainder filled in from reference TRBV7-9 and TRBJ2-1): DTGVSQNPRHKITKRGQNVTFRCDPISEHNRLYWYRQTLGQGPEFLTYFQNEAQLEKSRLLSDRFSAERPKGSFSTLEIQRTEQGDSAMYLCASSSGAGEAYNEQFFGPGTRLTVL.

This clonotype was seen a handful of times. The chain has TRBV7-2 and TRBJ2-3; 7 bases are a match to TRBD1. The germline V gene has CDR1 SGHTA and CDR2 FQGNSA. The J segment lost 2 bases and the V segment lost 5 bases, leaving 7 bases of the junction unmatched. There are 15 residues in the CDR3. This CDR3 reads CASSTTGIATDTQYF. The CDR3 DNA reads TGTGCCAGCAGCACGACAGGGATCGCCACAGATACGCAGTATTTT. Based on the CDR3 plus reference TRBV7-2 and TRBJ2-3, the full variable domain is GAGVSQSPSNKVTEKGKDVELRCDPISGHTALYWYRQSLGQGLEFLIYFQGNSAPDKSGLPSDRFSAERTGGSVSTLTIQRTQQEDSAVYLCASSTTGIATDTQYFGPGTRLTVL.

In nucleotides, the CDR3 is TGTGCCAGCAGGTCCGCAGGGGGTGGAACTGAAGCTTTCTTT. Translating it yields CASRSAGGGTEAFF. The chain uses TRBV6-6 and TRBJ1-1; TRBD1 aligns across 7 bases. Germline assignment: CDR1 MNHNY and CDR2 SVGAGI (reference sequence). The CDR3 has 14 residues. With 6 bases clipped from V and 5 bases from J, the junction kept 9 bases outside the gene matches.

This clonotype turned up a few times. This sequence joins TRBV2 and TRBJ2-5; 7 bases line up with TRBD2. The CDR3 totals 12 residues. Germline values: CDR1 SNHLY, CDR2 FYNNEI. The ends lost 9 bases at V and 4 bases at J; junction bases unmatched: 5. The CDR3 DNA is TGTGCCAGTGGGAGGGGAGGAGAGACCCAGTACTTC. It translates to CASGRGGETQYF. The full variable domain, with the rest looked up from reference TRBV2 and TRBJ2-5, is EPEVTQTPSHQVTQMGQEVILRCVPISNHLYFYWYRQILGQKVEFLVSFYNNEISEKSEIFDDQFSVERPDGSNFTLKIRSTKLEDSAMYFCASGRGGETQYFGPGTRLLVL.